The present entry profiles one T cell receptor (beta chain) with its context. In its sample, this clonotype was seen many times. Its antigen target is currently unknown. No base-level quality is on record; no much larger clone is a single base apart. The source of the sample is a study of T cells in Graves' hyperthyroidism and ophthalmopathy (dated 2019 in TCRdb). Background for the entire study: Peripheral blood samples were taken at the time of initial diagnosis, prior to any treatment. TCR V-J signatures able to tell the groups apart were searched for in a discovery cohort of some 100 patients, of whom about 40 had Graves' ophthalmopathy and about 60 had stable Graves' hyperthyroidism. Prospective prediction of ophthalmopathy was tested in an independent validation cohort consisting of 18 to 20 hyperthyroidism patients and more than 15 patients who later progressed to ophthalmopathy. The paper describes TCR Vbeta CDR3 sequencing of 140 or so peripheral blood samples, made up of approximately 40 ophthalmopathy patients, roughly 72 hyperthyroidism patients and 17 progressor patients. The 100 discovery patients were randomly split 7:3 into training and test sets. In more than 5 Graves' hyperthyroidism patients, the study also compared T-cell repertoires from thyroid tissue with T-cell repertoires from blood. After blood sampling, hyperthyroidism patients were treated with methimazole at a starting dose of 30 mg daily, and ophthalmopathy patients were treated with high-dose intravenous methylprednisolone. Study-wide findings and limitations: No statistical method was used to fix the sample size in advance, and group allocation was not hidden from the investigators. Most expanded thyroid clonotypes (frequency above 0.001) were also detected in blood, suggesting blood repertoires may reflect thyroid immune responses. In validation, the model predicted progression to ophthalmopathy with around 71% sensitivity and approximately 74% specificity, a median of 6.5 months before onset. In cross-validation, a model built on a 13 V-J signature told ophthalmopathy apart from stable hyperthyroidism with about 90% sensitivity and approximately 84% specificity, and in testing the same model reached 80%/75%.

The TCR beta CDR3 regions were amplified from the RNA transcripts. The first round of RT-PCR for the TCR CDR3 was performed with the HTBI primer set and the Qiagen OneStep RT-PCR kit. A second multiplex PCR round built the libraries, followed by size selection and purification. The libraries were sequenced on an Illumina HiSeq2000 using paired-end 100 bp reads. On the authors' methods: Raw data were processed with SOAPnuke, discarding reads with adapters, uncalled bases, mean Phred below 15, or no exact constant-primer or identifier match. High-quality paired reads were merged with COPE v1.2.5, and unique nucleotide sequences were defined as clonotypes. Clonotypes were aligned to IMGT TRBV, TRBD and TRBJ reference segments using MiTCR v1.1. Analysis was restricted to V-J combinations with a frequency above 0.0001, which covered about 99% of repertoires. A TCS score was defined as the ratio between F50 (clonal expansion) and ExV (chaos), using BLOSUM62-based TCRdist between CDR3 peptides within each V-J. Welch's t-statistics and random forest reduced around 510 V-J features to roughly 13, which were used in a naive Bayes classifier (R e1071). The raw public reads went through TCRdb reprocessing: fastp at Q25, MiXCR clone calling, in-frame beta chains kept. For every CDR3 protein sequence, its rows merge into one entry that carries the most common genes and DNA. TCRdb's processing, not the authors' own work, is the source of the V and J calls. Present in this sample are approximately 640,000 distinct CDR3 sequences, 17% of which were seen just once. The ten biggest clones cover around 16% of the sample.

Graves' hyperthyroidism was defined as stable when no progression to ophthalmopathy occurred over 18 months of follow-up. Hyperthyroidism patients were newly diagnosed, had a disease duration of under 2 months, and were aged 18 to 65 years. Any patient with an uncontrolled infection, another autoimmune disease, pregnancy or lactation was excluded. Clinical symptoms, serum thyroxine and TRAb, thyroid ultrasound, and orbital computed tomography formed the basis for the diagnoses. PBMCs were separated from approximately 10 ml of fresh peripheral blood using Ficoll-Paque density gradient centrifugation. Total RNA was extracted with Trizol reagent, and quality was checked on an Agilent 2100 Bioanalyzer. Sequences SGHTA (CDR1) and FQGTGA (CDR2) are obtained from the germline V gene. V and J lose 2 bases and 5 bases, and a span of 9 bases separates them. CDR3 length: 14 amino acids, cysteine to phenylalanine. Only the CDR3 DNA is retained, 42 bases long and in frame from the first base.

The clonotype comes from a man over 45 with Graves' hyperthyroidism. Sequencing was carried out using blood. The chain is assembled from TRBV7-3 and TRBJ2-2; a tentative D match to TRBD1 spans 6 bases. CDR3 region: CASSLLGGTGELFF. The bases are TGTGCCAGCAGCTTATTAGGGGGAACCGGGGAGCTGTTTTTT.